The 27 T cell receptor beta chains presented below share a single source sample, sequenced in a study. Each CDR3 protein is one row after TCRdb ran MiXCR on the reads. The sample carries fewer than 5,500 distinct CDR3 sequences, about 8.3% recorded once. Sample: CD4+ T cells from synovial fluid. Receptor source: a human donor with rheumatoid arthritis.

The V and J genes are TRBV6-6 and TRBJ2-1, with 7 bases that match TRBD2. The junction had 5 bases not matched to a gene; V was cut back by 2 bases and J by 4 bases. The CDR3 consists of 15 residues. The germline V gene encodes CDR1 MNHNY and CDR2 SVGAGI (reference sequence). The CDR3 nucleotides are TGTGCCAGCAGTTACGGAGCGGGACCGTACAATGAGCAGTTCTTC. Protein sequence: CASSYGAGPYNEQFF.

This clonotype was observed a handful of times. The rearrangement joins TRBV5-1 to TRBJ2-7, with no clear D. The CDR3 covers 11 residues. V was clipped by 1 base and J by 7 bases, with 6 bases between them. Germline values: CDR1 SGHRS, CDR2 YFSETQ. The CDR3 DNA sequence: TGCGCCAGCAGCTTGCAAGGAGAGCAGTACTTC. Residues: CASSLQGEQYF.

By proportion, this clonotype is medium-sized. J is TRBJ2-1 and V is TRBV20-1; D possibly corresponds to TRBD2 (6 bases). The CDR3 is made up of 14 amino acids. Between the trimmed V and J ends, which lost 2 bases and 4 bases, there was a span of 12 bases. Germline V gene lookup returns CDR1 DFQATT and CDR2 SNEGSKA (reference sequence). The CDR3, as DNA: TGCAGTGCTAGATCCGCGGGAACTTACAATGAGCAGTTCTTC. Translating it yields CSARSAGTYNEQFF.

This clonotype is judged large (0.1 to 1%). The CDR3 loop reads CASSQDPRGAYYEQYF. CDR3 nucleotides: TGTGCCAGCAGCCAAGACCCCCGAGGGGCGTACTACGAGCAGTACTTC. The chain joins TRBV3-1 to TRBJ2-7; the D gene could be TRBD1 or TRBD2 (5 bases each). The CDR3 contains 16 residues. V lost 0 bases to trimming and J lost 3 bases, with 15 bases between them. CDR1 is LGHDT, CDR2 YNNKEL, per germline (reference sequence).

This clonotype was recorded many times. CDR3 sequence: CSARGTANEKLFF. DNA of the CDR3: TGCAGTGCTAGGGGGACGGCTAATGAAAAACTGTTTTTT. This chain connects TRBV20-1 to TRBJ1-4, with D perhaps TRBD1 (5 bases). Germline CDR1 and CDR2: DFQATT and SNEGSKA (reference sequence). This CDR3 spans 13 amino acids. With 3 bases removed from V and 3 bases from J, the gap between germline ends came to 8 bases.

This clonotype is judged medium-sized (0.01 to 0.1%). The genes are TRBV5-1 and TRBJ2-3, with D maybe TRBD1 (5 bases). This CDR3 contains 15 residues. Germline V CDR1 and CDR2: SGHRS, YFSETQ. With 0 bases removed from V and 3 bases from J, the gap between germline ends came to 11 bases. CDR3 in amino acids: CASSLEGLGTDTQYF. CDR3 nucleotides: TGCGCCAGCAGCTTGGAGGGGTTAGGGACAGATACGCAGTATTTT.

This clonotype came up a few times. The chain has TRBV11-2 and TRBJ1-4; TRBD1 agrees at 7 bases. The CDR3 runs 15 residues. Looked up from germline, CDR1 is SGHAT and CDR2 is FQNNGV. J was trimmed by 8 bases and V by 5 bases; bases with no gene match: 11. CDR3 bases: TGTGCCAGCAGCCCCCAGGCAGGGGGTGGCGAAAAACTGTTTTTT. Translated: CASSPQAGGGEKLFF.

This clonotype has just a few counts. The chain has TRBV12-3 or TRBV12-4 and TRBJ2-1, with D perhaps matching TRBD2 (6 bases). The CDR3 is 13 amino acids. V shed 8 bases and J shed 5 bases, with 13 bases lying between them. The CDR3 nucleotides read TGTGCCAGCCTCCTGGAGGGGAACAATGAGCAGTTCTTC. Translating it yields CASLLEGNNEQFF.

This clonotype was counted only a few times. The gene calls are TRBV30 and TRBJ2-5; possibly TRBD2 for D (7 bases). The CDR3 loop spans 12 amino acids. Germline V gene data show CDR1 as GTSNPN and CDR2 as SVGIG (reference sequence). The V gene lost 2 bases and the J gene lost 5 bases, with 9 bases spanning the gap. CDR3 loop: CAWSKGGETQYF. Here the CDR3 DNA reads TGTGCCTGGAGTAAGGGGGGGGAGACCCAGTACTTC. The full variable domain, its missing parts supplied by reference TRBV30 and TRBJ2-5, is SQTIHQWPATLVQPVGSPLSLECTVEGTSNPNLYWYRQAAGRGLQLLFYSVGIGQISSEVPQNLSASRPQDRQFILSSKKLLLSDSGFYLCAWSKGGETQYFGPGTRLLVL.

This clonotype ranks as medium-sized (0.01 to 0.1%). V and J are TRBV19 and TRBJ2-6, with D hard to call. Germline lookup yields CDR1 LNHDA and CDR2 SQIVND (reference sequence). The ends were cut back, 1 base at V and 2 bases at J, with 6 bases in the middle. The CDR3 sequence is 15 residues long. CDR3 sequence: CASSIGAPGANVLTF. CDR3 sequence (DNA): TGTGCCAGTAGTATAGGGGCGCCTGGGGCCAACGTCCTGACTTTC.

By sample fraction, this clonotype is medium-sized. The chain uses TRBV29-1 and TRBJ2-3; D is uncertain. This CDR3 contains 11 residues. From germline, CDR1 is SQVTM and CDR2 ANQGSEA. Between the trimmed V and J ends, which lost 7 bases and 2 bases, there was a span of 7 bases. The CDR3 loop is CSAQNTDTQYF. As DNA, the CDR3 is TGCAGCGCACAGAACACAGATACGCAGTATTTT.

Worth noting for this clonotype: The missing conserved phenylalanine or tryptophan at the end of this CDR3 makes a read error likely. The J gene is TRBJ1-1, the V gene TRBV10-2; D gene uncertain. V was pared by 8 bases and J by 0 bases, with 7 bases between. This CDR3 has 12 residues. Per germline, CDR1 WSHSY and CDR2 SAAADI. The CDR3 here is CASGGLNTEAFI. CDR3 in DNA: TGCGCCAGCGGAGGGCTGAACACTGAAGCTTTCATT.

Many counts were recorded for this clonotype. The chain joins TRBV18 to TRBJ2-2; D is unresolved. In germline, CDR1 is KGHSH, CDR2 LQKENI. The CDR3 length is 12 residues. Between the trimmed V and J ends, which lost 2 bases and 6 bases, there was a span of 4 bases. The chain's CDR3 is CASSPTPGELFF. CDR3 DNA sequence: TGTGCCAGCTCACCAACCCCCGGGGAGCTGTTTTTT.

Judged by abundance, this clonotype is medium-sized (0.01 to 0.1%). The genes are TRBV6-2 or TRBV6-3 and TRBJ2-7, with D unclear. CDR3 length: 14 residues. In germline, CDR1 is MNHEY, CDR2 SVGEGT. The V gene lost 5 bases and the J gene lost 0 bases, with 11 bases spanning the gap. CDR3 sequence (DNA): TGTGCCAGCAGTCAGATTCAGGCCTCCTACGAGCAGTACTTC. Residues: CASSQIQASYEQYF.

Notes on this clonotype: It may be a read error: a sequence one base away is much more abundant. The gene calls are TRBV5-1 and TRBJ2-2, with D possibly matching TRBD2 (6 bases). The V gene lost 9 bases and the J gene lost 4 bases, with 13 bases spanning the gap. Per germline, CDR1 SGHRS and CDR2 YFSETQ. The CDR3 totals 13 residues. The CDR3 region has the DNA TGCGCCATCAAGGTCGGGGGCACCGGGGAGCTGTTTTTT. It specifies CAIKVGGTGELFF.

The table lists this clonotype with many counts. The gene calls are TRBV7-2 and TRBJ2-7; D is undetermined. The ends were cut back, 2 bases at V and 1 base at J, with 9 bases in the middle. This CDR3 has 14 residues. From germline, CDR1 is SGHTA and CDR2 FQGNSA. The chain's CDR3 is CASSLSTRSYEQYF. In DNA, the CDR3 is TGTGCCAGCAGCTTATCGACGAGATCCTACGAGCAGTACTTC. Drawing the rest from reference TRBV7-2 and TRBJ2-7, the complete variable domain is GAGVSQSPSNKVTEKGKDVELRCDPISGHTALYWYRQSLGQGLEFLIYFQGNSAPDKSGLPSDRFSAERTGGSVSTLTIQRTQQEDSAVYLCASSLSTRSYEQYFGPGTRLTVT.

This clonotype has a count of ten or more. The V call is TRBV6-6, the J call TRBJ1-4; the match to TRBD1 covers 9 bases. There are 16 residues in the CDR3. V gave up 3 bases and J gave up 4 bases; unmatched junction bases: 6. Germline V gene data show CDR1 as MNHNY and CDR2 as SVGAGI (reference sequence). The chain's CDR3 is CASSYPGTGSNEKLFF. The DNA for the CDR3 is TGTGCCAGCAGTTATCCCGGGACAGGGAGTAATGAAAAACTGTTTTTT.

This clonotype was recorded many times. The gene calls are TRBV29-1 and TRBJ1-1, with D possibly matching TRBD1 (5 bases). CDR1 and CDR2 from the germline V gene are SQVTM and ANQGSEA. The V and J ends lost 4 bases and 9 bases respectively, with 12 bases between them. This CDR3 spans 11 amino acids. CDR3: CSVGGVSKAFF. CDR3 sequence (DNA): TGCAGCGTTGGGGGGGTTTCGAAAGCTTTCTTT.

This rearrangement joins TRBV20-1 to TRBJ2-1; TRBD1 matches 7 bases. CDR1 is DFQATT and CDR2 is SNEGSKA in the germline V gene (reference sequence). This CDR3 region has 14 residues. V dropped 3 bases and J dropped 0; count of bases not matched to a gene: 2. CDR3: CSARTGSSYNEQFF. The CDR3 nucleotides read TGCAGTGCTAGGACAGGGAGCTCCTACAATGAGCAGTTCTTC.

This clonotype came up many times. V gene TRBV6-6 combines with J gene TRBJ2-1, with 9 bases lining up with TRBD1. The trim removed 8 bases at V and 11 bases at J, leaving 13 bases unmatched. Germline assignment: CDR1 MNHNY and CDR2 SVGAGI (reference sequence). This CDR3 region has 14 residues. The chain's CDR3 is CASRTGQGGGQQFF. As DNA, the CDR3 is TGTGCCAGCCGAACGGGACAGGGTGGCGGGCAGCAGTTCTTC.

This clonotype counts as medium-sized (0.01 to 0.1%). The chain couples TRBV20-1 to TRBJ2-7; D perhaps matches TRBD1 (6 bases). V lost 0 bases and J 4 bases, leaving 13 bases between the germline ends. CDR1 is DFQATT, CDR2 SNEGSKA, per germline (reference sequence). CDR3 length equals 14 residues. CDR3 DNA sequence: TGCAGTGCTAGAGATTGGACAGCCCCTTACGAGCAGTACTTC. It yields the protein CSARDWTAPYEQYF.

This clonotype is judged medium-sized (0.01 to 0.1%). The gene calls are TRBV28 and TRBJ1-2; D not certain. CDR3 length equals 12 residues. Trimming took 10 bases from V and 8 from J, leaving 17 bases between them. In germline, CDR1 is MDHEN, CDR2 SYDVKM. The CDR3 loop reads CATEDQGKGYTF. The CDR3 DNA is TGTGCCACCGAGGATCAAGGGAAAGGCTACACCTTC.

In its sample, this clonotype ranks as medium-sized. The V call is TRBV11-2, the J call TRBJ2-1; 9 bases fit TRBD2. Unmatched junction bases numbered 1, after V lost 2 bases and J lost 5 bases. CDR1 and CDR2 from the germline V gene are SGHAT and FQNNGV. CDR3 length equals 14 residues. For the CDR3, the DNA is TGTGCCAGCAGCTTACTAGCGGGAAACAATGAGCAGTTCTTC. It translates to CASSLLAGNNEQFF.

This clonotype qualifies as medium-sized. The CDR3 region is CASSYLAGWIAEQYF. The CDR3 nucleotides read TGTGCCAGCAGTTATCTAGCGGGGTGGATTGCCGAGCAGTACTTC. The chain is built from TRBV6-2 or TRBV6-3 and TRBJ2-7, with 9 bases identical to TRBD2. The trim removed 3 bases at V and 6 bases at J, leaving 9 bases unmatched. The CDR3 runs to 15 residues. CDR1 MNHEY and CDR2 SVGEGT come from the germline V gene.

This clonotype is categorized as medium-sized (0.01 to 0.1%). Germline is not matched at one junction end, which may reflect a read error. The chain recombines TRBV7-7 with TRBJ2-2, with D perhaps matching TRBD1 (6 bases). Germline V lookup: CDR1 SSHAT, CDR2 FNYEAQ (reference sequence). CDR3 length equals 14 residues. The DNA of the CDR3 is TGTGCTAGCAGCTTGTCAGGGGCCACCGGGGAGCTGTTTTTT. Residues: CASSLSGATGELFF.

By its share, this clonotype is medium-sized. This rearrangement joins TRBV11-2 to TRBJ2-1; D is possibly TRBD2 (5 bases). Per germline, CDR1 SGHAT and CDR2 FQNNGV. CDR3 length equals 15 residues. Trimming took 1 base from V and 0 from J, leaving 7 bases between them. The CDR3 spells CASSLGRNSYNEQFF. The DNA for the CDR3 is TGTGCCAGCAGCTTAGGGAGGAACTCCTACAATGAGCAGTTCTTC.

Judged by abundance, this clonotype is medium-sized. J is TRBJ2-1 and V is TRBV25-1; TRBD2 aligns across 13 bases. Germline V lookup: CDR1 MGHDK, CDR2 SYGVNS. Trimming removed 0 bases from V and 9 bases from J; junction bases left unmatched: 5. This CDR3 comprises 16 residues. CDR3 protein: CASSEYGTSGMGEQFF. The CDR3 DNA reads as TGTGCCAGCAGTGAATACGGGACTAGCGGGATGGGTGAGCAGTTCTTC.